The count of the clone carrying this T cell receptor beta chain is one. As yet, its antigen is unknown. The sample originates from a study of type 1 and type 2 diabetes patients. As for the study in general: Sequencing for the whole study yielded about 20 million paired-end reads. Study-level results: Age and gender were not matched between study groups, possibly biasing interpretation.

Standard classification criteria confirmed type 1 or type 2 diabetes in all patients. Trimming removed 6 bases from V and 1 base from J, with 7 bases in between. CDR1 is MNHEY and CDR2 is SVGEGT in the germline V gene. This CDR3 comprises 12 residues. Genomic DNA was the PCR template. Amplification of the beta chain CDR3 used 30 forward and 13 reverse multiplex primers. TCRdb redid the calling of the multiplex PCR reads with MiXCR, one entry per CDR3 protein. The sample includes more than 250,000 distinct CDR3 sequences, more than 40% of them seen just once. Sequenced input: peripheral blood mononuclear cells (PBMCs). The TCR originated in a man younger than 35 with type 2 diabetes. J is TRBJ2-7 and V is TRBV6-2 or TRBV6-3; D is possibly TRBD1 (5 bases). The CDR3 DNA reads TGTGCCAGCAGGGACACGTCCTACGAGCAGTACTTC. Protein sequence: CASRDTSYEQYF.